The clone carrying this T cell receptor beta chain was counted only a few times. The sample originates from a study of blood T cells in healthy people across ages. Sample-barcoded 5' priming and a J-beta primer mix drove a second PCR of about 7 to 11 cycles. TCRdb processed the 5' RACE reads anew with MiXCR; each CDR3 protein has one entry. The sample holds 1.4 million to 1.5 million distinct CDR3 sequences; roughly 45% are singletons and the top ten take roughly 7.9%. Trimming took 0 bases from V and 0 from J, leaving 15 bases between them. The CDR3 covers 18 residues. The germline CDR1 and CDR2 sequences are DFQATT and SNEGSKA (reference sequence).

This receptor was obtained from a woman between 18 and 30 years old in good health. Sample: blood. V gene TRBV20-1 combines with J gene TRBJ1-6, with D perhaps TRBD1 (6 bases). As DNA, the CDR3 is TGCAGTGCTAGAGACCCTCGGGGGCAGAGCTCCTATAATTCACCCCTCCACTTT. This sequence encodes CSARDPRGQSSYNSPLHF.